This is a list of T cell receptor beta chains from one sample in a study of identifying expanded T cells in peripheral blood. The protocol was immunoSEQ multiplex PCR, while the TCRdb copy is restricted to in-frame clones and leaves out a portion. The sample carries 110,000 or so clones, roughly 90% recorded once. Specimen: blood. These receptors all come from a person aged 18-70 years in good health. Each CDR3 is given with its conserved first and last residue. The D gene is left open where the match is weak. A clone size is listed for some rows: how often the clone was seen (once, few, many), or a class if it is expanded.

V gene: TRBV11-3
clone size: .
J gene: TRBJ1-4
D gene: TRBD1
CDR3 protein: CASSTDRAEKLFF
CDR3 DNA: TGTGCCAGCAGCACAGACAGGGCTGAAAAACTGTTTTTT

V gene: TRBV5-1
clone size: .
J gene: TRBJ2-1
D gene: TRBD2
CDR3 protein: CASSDLAGGSYNEQFF
CDR3 DNA: TGCGCCAGCTCCGATCTAGCGGGGGGCTCCTACAATGAGCAGTTCTTC

V gene: TRBV5-1
clone size: .
J gene: TRBJ2-3
D gene: TRBD2
CDR3 protein: CASSGSGGPIRDTQYF
CDR3 DNA: TGCGCCAGCAGTGGGTCGGGAGGGCCGATTCGGGATACGCAGTATTTT

V gene: TRBV6-6
clone size: .
J gene: TRBJ2-5
D gene: TRBD1
CDR3 protein: CASNNRDRTQETQYF
CDR3 DNA: TGTGCCAGCAACAACCGGGACAGAACACAAGAGACCCAGTACTTC

V gene: TRBV7-3
clone size: once
J gene: TRBJ2-1
D gene: TRBD2
CDR3 protein: CASSLVAGQYNEQFF
CDR3 DNA: TGTGCCAGCAGCTTAGTAGCGGGGCAATACAATGAGCAGTTCTTC

V gene: TRBV6-1
clone size: .
J gene: TRBJ2-3
D gene: TRBD1
CDR3 protein: CASRDRGNTDTQYF
CDR3 DNA: TGTGCCAGCAGGGACAGGGGGAACACAGATACGCAGTATTTT

V gene: TRBV28
clone size: .
J gene: TRBJ1-4
D gene: .
CDR3 protein: CASRSEQGSEKLFF
CDR3 DNA: TGTGCCAGCAGGTCTGAGCAGGGGAGTGAAAAACTGTTTTTT

V gene: TRBV28
clone size: .
J gene: TRBJ2-7
D gene: TRBD1
CDR3 protein: CASWDRLSYEQYF
CDR3 DNA: TGTGCCAGCTGGGACAGACTCTCCTACGAGCAGTACTTC

V gene: TRBV2
clone size: .
J gene: TRBJ2-7
D gene: TRBD1
CDR3 protein: CASSLPGQGNHEQYF
CDR3 DNA: TGTGCCAGCAGCCTCCCGGGACAGGGGAACCACGAGCAGTACTTC

V gene: TRBV7-9
clone size: .
J gene: TRBJ2-7
D gene: .
CDR3 protein: CASSLAGRRGSSTYEQYF
CDR3 DNA: TGTGCCAGCAGCTTAGCGGGTCGCAGAGGTTCTTCAACCTACGAGCAGTACTTC

V gene: TRBV28
clone size: once
J gene: TRBJ1-5
D gene: .
CDR3 protein: CASTSGGSNQPQHF
CDR3 DNA: TGTGCCAGCACGAGTGGAGGTAGCAATCAGCCCCAGCATTTT

V gene: TRBV30
clone size: .
J gene: TRBJ1-1
D gene: .
CDR3 protein: CAWSRSLNTEAFF
CDR3 DNA: TGTGCCTGGAGTCGTTCCTTGAACACTGAAGCTTTCTTT

V gene: TRBV28
clone size: .
J gene: TRBJ2-5
D gene: TRBD2
CDR3 protein: CASSSKWRELEETQYF
CDR3 DNA: TGTGCCAGCAGTTCAAAATGGCGGGAGCTTGAGGAGACCCAGTACTTC

V gene: TRBV5-1
clone size: .
J gene: TRBJ2-1
D gene: .
CDR3 protein: CASSLYLLQNNEQFF
CDR3 DNA: TGCGCCAGCAGCTTGTATCTCTTACAGAACAATGAGCAGTTCTTC

V gene: TRBV19
clone size: few
J gene: TRBJ1-5
D gene: .
CDR3 protein: CASSIAGSAYSNQPQHF
CDR3 DNA: TGTGCCAGTAGTATTGCGGGAAGCGCCTATAGCAATCAGCCCCAGCATTTT

V gene: TRBV4-2
clone size: .
J gene: TRBJ2-7
D gene: TRBD2
CDR3 protein: CASSQPGPSGGSYEQYF
CDR3 DNA: TGTGCCAGCAGCCAGCCTGGCCCTAGCGGGGGCTCCTACGAGCAGTACTTC

V gene: TRBV25-1
clone size: .
J gene: TRBJ1-5
D gene: TRBD1
CDR3 protein: CASSGDRAGNQPQHF
CDR3 DNA: TGTGCCAGCAGTGGGGACAGGGCCGGCAATCAGCCCCAGCATTTT

V gene: TRBV28
clone size: .
J gene: TRBJ2-7
D gene: .
CDR3 protein: CASSSQTGQSYEQYF
CDR3 DNA: TGTGCCAGCAGTTCTCAAACAGGACAGAGCTACGAGCAGTACTTC

V gene: TRBV18
clone size: .
J gene: TRBJ2-5
D gene: TRBD2
CDR3 protein: CASSPSGAAGETQYF
CDR3 DNA: TGTGCCAGCTCACCAAGCGGGGCGGCCGGGGAGACCCAGTACTTC

V gene: TRBV2
clone size: .
J gene: TRBJ1-4
D gene: TRBD1
CDR3 protein: CASSGLGQTNEKLFF
CDR3 DNA: TGTGCCAGCAGTGGACTGGGACAGACAAATGAAAAACTGTTTTTT

V gene: TRBV19
clone size: .
J gene: TRBJ2-1
D gene: .
CDR3 protein: CASSADRMGYNEQFF
CDR3 DNA: TGTGCCAGTAGTGCAGACAGGATGGGCTACAATGAGCAGTTCTTC

V gene: TRBV6-5
clone size: .
J gene: TRBJ1-2
D gene: .
CDR3 protein: CASSYTSREGYTF
CDR3 DNA: TGTGCCAGCAGTTACACTTCTAGGGAGGGCTACACCTTC

V gene: TRBV14
clone size: .
J gene: TRBJ1-4
D gene: .
CDR3 protein: CASSPAYRATNEKLFF
CDR3 DNA: TGTGCCAGCAGCCCAGCCTATAGGGCAACTAATGAAAAACTGTTTTTT

V gene: TRBV4-2
clone size: .
J gene: TRBJ2-7
D gene: .
CDR3 protein: CASSQDLTYEQYF
CDR3 DNA: TGTGCCAGCAGCCAAGATCTGACCTACGAGCAGTACTTC

V gene: TRBV7-8
clone size: .
J gene: TRBJ2-5
D gene: TRBD2
CDR3 protein: CASSPLAGGLSFGTQYF
CDR3 DNA: TGTGCCAGCAGCCCACTAGCGGGGGGCCTCTCTTTTGGGACCCAGTACTTC

V gene: TRBV29-1
clone size: once
J gene: TRBJ2-1
D gene: .
CDR3 protein: CSVDIRFNEQFF
CDR3 DNA: TGCAGCGTTGATATCAGATTCAATGAGCAGTTCTTC

V gene: TRBV14
clone size: .
J gene: TRBJ1-1
D gene: TRBD1
CDR3 protein: CASSQETGTFNTEAFF
CDR3 DNA: TGTGCCAGCAGCCAAGAGACAGGGACTTTCAACACTGAAGCTTTCTTT

V gene: TRBV27
clone size: once
J gene: TRBJ2-7
D gene: .
CDR3 protein: CASSFSPSVSREQYF
CDR3 DNA: TGTGCCAGCAGTTTTTCCCCGTCGGTGTCTCGCGAGCAGTACTTC

V gene: TRBV28
clone size: .
J gene: TRBJ2-1
D gene: TRBD2
CDR3 protein: CASSLAGGNEQFF
CDR3 DNA: TGTGCCAGCAGTTTAGCGGGAGGTAATGAGCAGTTCTTC

V gene: TRBV10-3
clone size: few
J gene: TRBJ1-2
D gene: .
CDR3 protein: CAISDREDYGYTF
CDR3 DNA: TGTGCCATCAGTGATAGAGAGGACTATGGCTACACCTTC

V gene: TRBV6-1
clone size: .
J gene: TRBJ1-5
D gene: .
CDR3 protein: CASSSPGQNQPQHF
CDR3 DNA: TGTGCCAGCAGTTCGCCGGGACAAAATCAGCCCCAGCATTTT

V gene: TRBV6-4
clone size: .
J gene: TRBJ2-7
D gene: TRBD2
CDR3 protein: CASSFLAGVNYEQYF
CDR3 DNA: TGTGCCAGCAGCTTCCTAGCGGGAGTTAACTACGAGCAGTACTTC

V gene: TRBV7-9
clone size: .
J gene: TRBJ1-1
D gene: .
CDR3 protein: CASSGSVGQAEAFF
CDR3 DNA: TGTGCCAGCAGTGGGAGTGTTGGTCAAGCTGAAGCTTTCTTT